Listed below are T cell receptor beta chains from one sample, sequenced in a study of patients and donors after allogeneic stem cell transplantation. From the RT-PCR reads, TCRdb called clonotypes with MiXCR, one entry per CDR3 protein. The sample lists around 240,000 distinct CDR3 sequences; approximately 14% were seen once. Sequencing was carried out using blood, either unsorted or a sorted T cell fraction (not recorded which). These receptors were obtained from a human donor who was either an allogeneic HSCT recipient or a stem cell or donor lymphocyte infusion donor (not recorded which). It is not recorded whose cells these are; they may come from a transplant donor. The CDR3 runs from the conserved cysteine through the conserved F or W. A D gene is named only where the DNA matches it firmly. Some rows have no size entry. The others give once, few or many, or a class for an expanded clone.

j_call: TRBJ1-1
v_call: TRBV27
clone_size: few
d_call: NA
cdr3_nt: TGTGCCACCATGACCCACCAGCGGAACACTGAAGCTTTCTTT
cdr3_aa: CATMTHQRNTEAFF

j_call: TRBJ1-1
v_call: TRBV20-1
clone_size: many
d_call: TRBD1
cdr3_nt: TGCAGTGCTATATCAGGGGGGCCTGGCACTGAAGCTTTCTTT
cdr3_aa: CSAISGGPGTEAFF

j_call: TRBJ2-3
v_call: TRBV7-3
clone_size: many
d_call: NA
cdr3_nt: TGTGCCAGCAGCCCCCTGGGAAGCACAGATACGCAGTATTTT
cdr3_aa: CASSPLGSTDTQYF

j_call: TRBJ2-6
v_call: TRBV2
clone_size: NA
d_call: NA
cdr3_nt: TGTGCCAGTCTTGGACTCTCTGGGGCCAACGTCCTGACTTTC
cdr3_aa: CASLGLSGANVLTF

j_call: TRBJ1-2
v_call: TRBV5-1
clone_size: many
d_call: TRBD1
cdr3_nt: TGCGCCAGCAGCTCCCGGGACAGGGATGGCTACACCTTC
cdr3_aa: CASSSRDRDGYTF

j_call: TRBJ1-5
v_call: TRBV7-9
clone_size: few
d_call: NA
cdr3_nt: TGTGCCAGCAGCCCAATGGGTGGGGCCAGTGGCAATCAGCCCCAGCATTTT
cdr3_aa: CASSPMGGASGNQPQHF

j_call: TRBJ2-7
v_call: TRBV7-2
clone_size: NA
d_call: NA
cdr3_nt: TGTGCCAGCAGCTTAGCTCCCCAGGGTGGGAGGTACGAGCAGTACTTC
cdr3_aa: CASSLAPQGGRYEQYF

j_call: TRBJ1-2
v_call: TRBV18
clone_size: NA
d_call: NA
cdr3_nt: TGTGCCAGCTCACCACTAGGGATTACCAACTATGGCTACACCTTC
cdr3_aa: CASSPLGITNYGYTF

j_call: TRBJ2-5
v_call: TRBV9
clone_size: few
d_call: TRBD2
cdr3_nt: TGTGCCAGCAGCCGGACTAGCGGGGGGGCCGAGACCCAGTACTTC
cdr3_aa: CASSRTSGGAETQYF

j_call: TRBJ1-6
v_call: TRBV29-1
clone_size: NA
d_call: TRBD1
cdr3_nt: TGCAGCGTTGGGGGGACAGGGAATTCACCCCTCCACTTT
cdr3_aa: CSVGGTGNSPLHF

j_call: TRBJ1-2
v_call: TRBV6-2/TRBV6-3
clone_size: NA
d_call: NA
cdr3_nt: TGTGCCAGCAGTTACCAAGGGGCTGGCTATGGCTACACCTTC
cdr3_aa: CASSYQGAGYGYTF

j_call: TRBJ2-7
v_call: TRBV20-1
clone_size: NA
d_call: NA
cdr3_nt: TGCAGTGCTAGAGGTAATACAGGCTACGAGCAGTACTTC
cdr3_aa: CSARGNTGYEQYF

j_call: TRBJ2-3
v_call: TRBV9
clone_size: few
d_call: TRBD1
cdr3_nt: TGTGCCAGCAGCACCACCCAGGGGGGCACAGATACGCAGTATTTT
cdr3_aa: CASSTTQGGTDTQYF

j_call: TRBJ2-7
v_call: TRBV10-3
clone_size: few
d_call: NA
cdr3_nt: TGTGCCATCAGTGAGTCTGGGGGGCGTAGCGAGCAGTACTTC
cdr3_aa: CAISESGGRSEQYF

j_call: TRBJ2-3
v_call: TRBV5-1
clone_size: NA
d_call: NA
cdr3_nt: TGCGCCAGCAGCACCGGACTCGGACTGACAGATACGCAGTATTTT
cdr3_aa: CASSTGLGLTDTQYF

j_call: TRBJ1-4
v_call: TRBV28
clone_size: NA
d_call: TRBD1
cdr3_nt: TGTGCCGGGAGCCAGGGGGTCACTAATGAAAAACTGTTTTTT
cdr3_aa: CAGSQGVTNEKLFF